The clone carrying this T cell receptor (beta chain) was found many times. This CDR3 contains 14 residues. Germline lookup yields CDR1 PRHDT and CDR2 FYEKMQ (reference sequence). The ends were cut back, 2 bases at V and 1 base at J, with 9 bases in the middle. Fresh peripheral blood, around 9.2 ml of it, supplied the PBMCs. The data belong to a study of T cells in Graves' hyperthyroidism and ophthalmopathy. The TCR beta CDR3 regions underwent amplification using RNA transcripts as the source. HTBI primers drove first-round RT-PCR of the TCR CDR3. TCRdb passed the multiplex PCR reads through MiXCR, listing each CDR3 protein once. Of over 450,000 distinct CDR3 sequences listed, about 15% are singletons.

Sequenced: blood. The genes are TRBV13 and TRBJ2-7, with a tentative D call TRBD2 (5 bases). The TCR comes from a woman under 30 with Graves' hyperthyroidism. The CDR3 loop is CASSLHGISYEQYF. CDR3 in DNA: TGTGCCAGCAGCTTACACGGGATTTCCTACGAGCAGTACTTC. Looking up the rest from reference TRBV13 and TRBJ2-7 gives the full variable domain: AAGVIQSPRHLIKEKRETATLKCYPIPRHDTVYWYQQGPGQDPQFLISFYEKMQSDKGSIPDRFSAQQFSDYHSELNMSSLELGDSALYFCASSLHGISYEQYFGPGTRLTVT.